The clone carrying this T cell receptor beta chain was detected a few times. The antigen remains undetermined. TCRdb reprocessed the reads via MiXCR and lists one record per CDR3 protein. This table has about 85,000 distinct CDR3 sequences, roughly half appearing once. V trimming: 6 bases; J trimming: 4 bases; junction bases outside the gene matches: 8. Germline lookup yields CDR1 SGDLS and CDR2 YYNGEE. This CDR3 is 16 amino acids long. The data were taken from a study of T cell repertoires in cytomegalovirus infection. General study points: Cumulative frequency of public TCR beta families picked out carriers of CMV plus the relevant HLA.

The TCR was taken from a human donor in good health (CMV status not recorded). Some clones in this sample may be carry-over from other donors' samples. The rearrangement joins TRBV9 to TRBJ2-1, with TRBD2 identical over 12 bases. Here the sequenced sample was CD8+ T cells from cultured PBMCs, taken from culture after CMV antigen stimulation. For the CDR3, the DNA is TGTGCCAGCACTCCGTCCGGGACTAGCGGGTACAATGAGCAGTTCTTC. Protein product: CASTPSGTSGYNEQFF.